This TCR beta chain was documented in a study of cytomegalovirus exposure and HLA in healthy donors (dated by TCRdb to between 2016 and 2019). Context from the whole study: An earlier analysis of roughly 630 of the donors reported 250 to 300 Gb of sequence data and 100 million to 130 million unique TCR beta sequences from about 179 million T cells. An early release that covered some 640 HLA-typed donors contained approximately 290 gigabases of sequencing data and tens of millions of unique TCR sequences. Among the roughly 370 genotyped donors, about 85% belonged to the genetic ancestry cluster associated with self-reported Caucasian donors. The study was designed to test whether signatures of past pathogen exposure could be identified by cataloging public T cell receptors. The study used immunosequencing to profile the T cell repertoires of 666 subjects and linked those repertoires to cytomegalovirus serostatus. In addition to the first cohort of around 670 subjects, a separate validation cohort of about 120 different subjects was used. To predict cytomegalovirus infection status, the study brought together high-throughput TCR immunosequencing, statistical association of individual TCRs with disease status, and machine learning. To study patterns of TCR occurrence, a later analysis re-analyzed previously published TCR beta repertoires from hundreds of donors and added high-resolution HLA genotyping. The later analysis used no new phenotypic data to find candidate immune exposures, relying instead on TCR beta sequences and their occurrence across donors. An earlier analysis of roughly 580 of the donors used high-throughput TCR beta sequencing to judge whether each TCR beta V gene segment behaved as functional or pseudogenic. Donor age, sex, ethnicity and CMV serostatus were compiled alongside the repertoire data. Genome-wide SNP genotypes for about 60% of the 666 donors were used in a later genetic analysis, which treated that subset as a discovery cohort. All discovery cohort repertoires had been generated on a single sequencing platform. Both class I and class II loci were covered by HLA typing, at four-digit resolution. Typing coverage differed by locus: A, B, C, DRB1 and DQB1 were typed in about 629-640 donors, DQA1 in about 510, DPA1 in around 610, and DPB1 in around 440. A handful of DR-DQ haplotypes were handled as single units for association and clustering because linkage in the cohort was strong. Among roughly 400 genotyped donors of the cohort, an average of approximately 250,000 unique TCR beta nucleotide sequences were sequenced per donor, roughly 18% of them non-productive.

With regard to this clone: Its antigen specificity is not known. Base qualities are not at hand, and no much larger clone is one base apart.

Study-level results and caveats: According to a later analysis, TCR association rates differed among HLA loci, with DRB1 alleles showing the most associated TCRs and HLA-C alleles showing the fewest. Correlated functional status among segregating V segments might reflect linkage disequilibrium, but an unknown experimental factor could not be ruled out. It was suggested by the authors that the approach could potentially be generalized to other disease states and immunological phenotypes. Most TCR sequences were seen in very few donors, while some public TCRs were found in many individuals. The sequencing pipeline was judged likely to have produced a cluster of highly shared sequence variants as a technical artifact. Compared with equally common non-associated chains, HLA-associated TCR beta chains in a later analysis were more clonally expanded and had lower generation probabilities. Only TCR beta chains were sequenced in this cohort, and the absence of alpha or paired-chain data limited detectable features. Presence/absence analyses assumed roughly uniform sequencing depth across donors, an assumption that may not hold. In a later genetic analysis, fewer N-insertions in productive TCRs were reported among donors in an Asian-associated ancestry cluster than the roughly 700-donor mean. For the cohort, immune exposure information was limited to CMV serostatus. A further reported finding was that TCR beta sequences accurately predicted the HLA-A and HLA-B alleles for most subjects in the first cohort. Most CMV-associated TCR beta chains appeared to be HLA-restricted in a later analysis, and the HLA associations seemed to be driven largely by CMV exposure. In a later analysis, several top co-occurrence clusters were reported to appear linked to parvovirus B19, influenza, CMV and Epstein-Barr virus. Specific HLA alleles were associated with 16,951 TCR beta sequences at a false discovery rate of 0.05 in a later analysis. Because HLA typing was unavailable for some donors at each locus, only the typed subset was used in association tests. The earlier analysis of fewer than 750 of the donors excluded about 16 rarely observed V segments, including chromosome 9 orphons, because counts were too low. A later genetic analysis associated a missense DCLRE1C variant with V-gene and J-gene trimming of TCR beta chains, and an independent cohort replicated the association. Assigning TCR associations to individual alleles was difficult when HLA alleles, especially DR and DQ, strongly co-occurred. In an earlier analysis of about 600 of the donors, most TCR beta V segments appeared in productive rearrangements about 87% or about 30% of the time, broadly matching IMGT annotations. Some IMGT-functional V segments, including TRBV6-2 and TRBV6-3, could not be told apart with the 87-base-pair reads, so those segments were excluded. A total of fewer than 200 TCR beta chains were listed by the study as associated with cytomegalovirus. In vitro tests confirmed that a few of the cytomegalovirus-associated TCR beta chains recognize cytomegalovirus antigens. The classifier was reported to diagnose cytomegalovirus status with high specificity and sensitivity in both the original and validation cohorts.

The CDR3 contains 14 residues, cysteine and phenylalanine counted. The kept DNA is CDR3 alone, 42 bases in frame from the first base. Reading the germline V gene gives CDR1 KGHSH and CDR2 LQKENI. V loses 3 bases of germline sequence and J loses 1 base, and the interval between the two ends is 9 bases. In total, 500 to 700 healthy bone marrow donors made up the cohort. Cohort members were all nominally healthy when sampled, although unrecorded immune exposures were likely present. The donor was CMV seronegative and was included in the group of 352 seronegative cohort members. Each donor provided a peripheral blood sample, and peripheral blood mononuclear cells were used for TCR beta sequencing. The Qiagen DNeasy Blood Extraction Kit was used to extract genomic DNA from the blood cell samples. Library method: the immunoSEQ multiplex PCR assay. A mixture of 60 forward primers for TCR Vbeta segments and 13 reverse primers for TCR Jbeta segments was used in the multiplex PCR. A multiplex PCR assay on genomic DNA amplified the CDR3 region of rearranged TCR beta genes. Amplified TCR beta libraries were sequenced as 87-base-pair reads on the Illumina HiSeq System. From the authors' description of their analysis: A later analysis tallied tens of millions of unique TCR beta chains across the approximately 670 repertoires, and approximately 11 million of those chains were shared by two or more donors. Raw reads were error-corrected and collapsed into unique sequences with a nearest-neighbor algorithm that merged closely related sequences to remove PCR and sequencing errors. Alignment of CDR3 sequences to IMGT reference sequences was used to assign V, D and J gene segments. For a sequence to be retained, a match of at least six nucleotides was required to both a V gene segment and a J gene segment. A rearrangement was called productive if the CDR3 had no stop codons and remained in frame with V and J, and every other rearrangement was called non-productive. CDR3 was defined according to IMGT convention as the region running from the second conserved V-encoded cysteine to the conserved J-encoded phenylalanine. The earlier analysis of about 570 of the donors excluded any sequence lacking an unambiguous match to a single V gene segment. In an earlier analysis of some 590 of the donors, a V segment was called functional when productive rearrangements were above 56.7%, and segregating when the standard deviation between donors exceeded 5%. A statistical classification framework was built for diagnosing cytomegalovirus status from the catalog of TCR beta chain sequences. In a later analysis, V and J genes were assigned by comparing TCR nucleotide sequences against IMGT/GENE-DB human TR gene sequences. In a later analysis, CDR3 sequences and most-parsimonious VDJ recombination scenarios were assigned using the TCRdist pipeline. A later analysis defined each TCR beta chain by its CDR3 amino acid sequence plus V-gene family, and excluded reads lacking a unique V-gene family. A later analysis removed 550 to 700 highly shared, low-generation-probability nucleotide sequences to deal with suspected cross-contamination and a sequencing artifact. In a later analysis, a clonal expansion index was calculated for each public chain from normalized within-repertoire ranks of inferred template counts. In a later analysis, generation probabilities were computed using a VDJ recombination model fitted to out-of-frame rearrangements, and the results were checked against IGoR. In a later analysis, TCR-TCR, TCR-HLA and TCR-CMV co-occurrence was scored with hypergeometric tests, and a repertoire-size bias correction was applied to TCR pairs. In a later analysis, false discovery rates were estimated by permuting HLA or CMV assignments 20 times. In a later analysis, co-occurring TCRs were grouped with DBSCAN, and TCRdist sequence similarity was added when clustering was performed within HLA-allele-positive subsets. Co-occurrence clustering excluded repertoires with fewer than 30,000 or more than 120,000 public chains, plus five with anomalous nucleotide sharing. Sourced from immuneACCESS, this table was stored by TCRdb with only in-frame sequences that have V and J called. A share of the clones is absent; for the studies checked, an unresolved V gene accounts for under half, and the remainder has no known explanation. The V and J calls and the clone size are those of that table, but D and trimming were determined from the DNA. This sample gives about 98,000 clones in total; approximately 78% of them show up just once. Less than 1.5% of the sample goes to the ten largest clones.

The chain uses TRBV18 and TRBJ1-1, with the D gene not clear enough to name. The sequence derives from a man aged 35 to 55 in good health and CMV-seronegative. Material for sequencing was PBMCs. The CDR3 protein sequence reads: CASSPRGPNTEAFF. The DNA sequence is given as TGTGCCAGCTCACCGAGAGGGCCGAACACTGAAGCTTTCTTT. Reference TRBV18 and TRBJ1-1 proteins supply the regions before and after the CDR3; the full variable domain is: NAGVMQNPRHLVRRRGQEARLRCSPMKGHSHVYWYRQLPEEGLKFMVYLQKENIIDESGMPKERFSAEFPKEGPSILRIQQVVRGDSAAYFCASSPRGPNTEAFFGQGTRLTVV.